The source of this TCR beta chain is a study of regulatory T cells in long-lasting Graves disease. This clonotype was observed many times. V shed 0 bases and J shed 8 bases, with 6 bases lying between them. CDR3 length: 13 residues. Germline CDR1 is SGHRS and CDR2 is YFSETQ. Time point: newly diagnosed GD, antithyroid drugs for less than 3 months. Extracted PBMC RNA gave rise to the TCR library. Arm-PCR of CDR3 regions and iRepertoire HTBI primers were the basis on which TCR beta libraries were built. TCRdb redid the calling of the multiplex PCR reads with MiXCR, one entry per CDR3 protein. The top ten clones hold approximately 17% of a sample with 350,000 to 550,000 distinct CDR3 sequences, about 15% of them seen once. The sample was also reused in another study, on T cells in Graves' hyperthyroidism and ophthalmopathy. As reported in that work: With a duration under 2 months, the hyperthyroidism was newly diagnosed in patients aged 18 to 65. Ophthalmopathy cases were set apart from stable hyperthyroidism by a 13 V-J model.

The sample was peripheral blood mononuclear cells (PBMCs), taken at new diagnosis, from a patient treated with antithyroid drugs. V gene TRBV5-1 combines with J gene TRBJ1-6; D gene unclear. This receptor was identified in a woman aged 50 to 65 with Graves disease. The CDR3 region is CASSLDGDSPLHF. For the CDR3, the DNA is TGCGCCAGCAGCTTGGACGGCGATTCACCCCTCCACTTT.